This record concerns one T cell receptor beta chain sequence. Other DNA sequences in this sample translate to the same CDR3. The sample originates from a study of blood T cell repertoires in COVID-19. Overall study: Sites across the United States, Italy and Spain contributed samples from acute and convalescent COVID-19. T cells, B-cell-depleted T cells, or PBMCs supplied cDNA or gDNA.

Authors' data handling: Amplification with reference gene primers provided the estimates of nucleated cell counts. Measured with immunoSEQ multiplex PCR; TCRdb has only the in-frame clones, and not every one. The V and J calls and clone size are taken from that table; D and trimming were inferred from the DNA. The data hold some 220,000 clones, with approximately 84% observed a single time. The trim removed 4 bases at V and 5 bases at J, leaving 3 bases unmatched. The CDR3 has 12 residues. Germline V gene sequence: CDR1 SGHDT, CDR2 YYEEEE. The sample consisted of peripheral blood. This sequence joins TRBV5-6 and TRBJ2-7; 7 positions match TRBD1. The source is a woman younger than 45 who had recovered from COVID-19. The CDR3 here is CASSPGQDEQYF. CDR3 sequence (DNA): TGTGCCAGCAGCCCCGGACAGGACGAGCAGTACTTC.